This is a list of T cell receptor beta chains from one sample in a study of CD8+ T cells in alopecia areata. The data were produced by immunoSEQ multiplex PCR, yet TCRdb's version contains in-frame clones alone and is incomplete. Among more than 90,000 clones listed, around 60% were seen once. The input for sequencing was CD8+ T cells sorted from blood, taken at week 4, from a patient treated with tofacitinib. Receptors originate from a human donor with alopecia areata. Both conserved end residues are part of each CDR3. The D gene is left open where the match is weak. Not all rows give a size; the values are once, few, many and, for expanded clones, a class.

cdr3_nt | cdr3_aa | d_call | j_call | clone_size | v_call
TGTGCCAGCAGTTTATCCGCTGGTCCACTGGCCTACGAGCAGTACTTC | CASSLSAGPLAYEQYF | . | TRBJ2-7 | . | TRBV27
TGTGCCTGGAGCCGAGGGGGGGGGAGAGACAATCAGCCCCAGCATTTT | CAWSRGGGRDNQPQHF | . | TRBJ1-5 | . | TRBV30
TGTGCCAGCAGCTCACCATATGGGGGGGCGAGTGCAGATACGCAGTATTTT | CASSSPYGGASADTQYF | . | TRBJ2-3 | . | TRBV11-2
TGTGCCAGCAGCTTAGTTACAGATACGCAGTATTTT | CASSLVTDTQYF | . | TRBJ2-3 | . | TRBV13
TGTGCCAGCAGCTTGGTAGGGGGAGGGGAGACCCAGTACTTC | CASSLVGGGETQYF | . | TRBJ2-5 | . | TRBV5-6
TGTGCCAGCAGCCCAACTAGCGGGAGATCTTACAATGAGCAGTTCTTC | CASSPTSGRSYNEQFF | TRBD2 | TRBJ2-1 | . | TRBV7-9
TGCGCCAGCAGCCAAGAACATCGTAGCTCCTACGAGCAGTACTTC | CASSQEHRSSYEQYF | . | TRBJ2-7 | . | TRBV4-3
TGTGCCAGTAGTATTGAACAGATATCCTACAATGAGCAGTTCTTC | CASSIEQISYNEQFF | . | TRBJ2-1 | few | TRBV19
TGTGCCAGCGGGGGACAGGGGAACACTGAAGCTTTCTTT | CASGGQGNTEAFF | TRBD1 | TRBJ1-1 | once | TRBV6-5
TGTGCCAGTAGTATCCTATCTGGGGCCAACGTCCTGACTTTC | CASSILSGANVLTF | . | TRBJ2-6 | . | TRBV19
TGTGCCAGCAGCTCGGGACAGCTCTGGGTCAATGAGCAGTTCTTC | CASSSGQLWVNEQFF | TRBD1 | TRBJ2-1 | . | TRBV7-2
TGCAGCGTTGCGGCGCAGGGGCAAAACTATGGCTACACCTTC | CSVAAQGQNYGYTF | . | TRBJ1-2 | . | TRBV29-1
TGTGCCAGCAGTGAAGCAGGAGGCCGTCAAGAGCAGTACTTC | CASSEAGGRQEQYF | . | TRBJ2-7 | . | TRBV6-1
TGTGCCAGCAGTATTAGCGGGGGGGCCTTCAATGAGCAGTTCTTC | CASSISGGAFNEQFF | TRBD2 | TRBJ2-1 | . | TRBV27
TGTGCCAGCAGAGGCGGGAGGGAAACAGATACGCAGTATTTT | CASRGGRETDTQYF | TRBD2 | TRBJ2-3 | many | TRBV28
TGTGCCTGGAGCCCAAAACGGACAGGGCTTTTGGAGCAGTACTTC | CAWSPKRTGLLEQYF | TRBD1 | TRBJ2-7 | few | TRBV30
TGTGCCATCAGTGAGTTCGGCACAGGGATCTCTAGTACTGAAGCTTTCTTT | CAISEFGTGISSTEAFF | . | TRBJ1-1 | few | TRBV10-3
TGTGCCAGCAGTTTTACGGGCAATCAGCCCCAGCATTTT | CASSFTGNQPQHF | . | TRBJ1-5 | . | TRBV27
TGTGCCAGCAGTGTGAATAGCGGGATGAACTCCTACAATGAGCAGTTCTTC | CASSVNSGMNSYNEQFF | TRBD2 | TRBJ2-1 | . | TRBV28
TGCAGCGTATACACCTCAGGGGTCTACGAGCAGTACTTC | CSVYTSGVYEQYF | . | TRBJ2-7 | . | TRBV29-1
TGTGCCAGCAGCCCTTACTCCGGGACTAGCGGATTACAAGAGACCCAGTACTTC | CASSPYSGTSGLQETQYF | TRBD2 | TRBJ2-5 | . | TRBV9
TGCAGCGTTGAATACCCTAGCGGGGGCCCCACAGATACGCAGTATTTT | CSVEYPSGGPTDTQYF | TRBD2 | TRBJ2-3 | few | TRBV29-1
TGTGCCAGCAGCTTTAGTTTCTCGTCCTACGAGCAGTACTTC | CASSFSFSSYEQYF | . | TRBJ2-7 | medium-sized | TRBV7-9